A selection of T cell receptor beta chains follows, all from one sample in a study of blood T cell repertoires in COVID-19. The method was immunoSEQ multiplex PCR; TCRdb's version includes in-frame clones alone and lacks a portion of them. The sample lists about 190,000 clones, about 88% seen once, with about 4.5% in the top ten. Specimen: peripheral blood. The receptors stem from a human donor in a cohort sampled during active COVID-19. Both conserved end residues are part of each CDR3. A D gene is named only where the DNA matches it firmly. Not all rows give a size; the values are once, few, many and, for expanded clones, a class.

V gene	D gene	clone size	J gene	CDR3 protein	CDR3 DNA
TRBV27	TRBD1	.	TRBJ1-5	CASSFTGAPSQNQPQHF	TGTGCCAGCAGTTTTACAGGGGCCCCGTCTCAAAATCAGCCCCAGCATTTT
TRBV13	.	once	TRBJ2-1	CASSKNDKLNEQFF	TGTGCCAGCAGCAAAAACGACAAGCTAAATGAGCAGTTCTTC
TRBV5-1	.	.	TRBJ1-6	CASSTGGQYNSPLHF	TGCGCCAGCAGCACGGGCGGGCAATATAATTCACCCCTCCACTTT
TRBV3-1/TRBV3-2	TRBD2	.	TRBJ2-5	CASSHGLAGGQETQYF	TGTGCCAGCAGCCATGGACTAGCGGGGGGGCAAGAGACCCAGTACTTC
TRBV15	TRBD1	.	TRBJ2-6	CATSFWDSRTPGANVLTF	TGTGCCACCAGTTTTTGGGACAGCAGAACCCCTGGGGCCAACGTCCTGACTTTC
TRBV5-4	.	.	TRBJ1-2	CASSLAGGREDGYTF	TGTGCCAGCAGCTTGGCAGGTGGCAGGGAGGATGGCTACACCTTC
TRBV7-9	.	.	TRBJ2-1	CASSLNLLSSYNEQFF	TGTGCCAGCAGCTTAAATCTGCTTAGCTCCTACAATGAGCAGTTCTTC
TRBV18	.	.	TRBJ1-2	CASSPPENPGKRTF	TGTGCCAGCTCACCACCGGAGAACCCAGGGAAGCGCACCTTC
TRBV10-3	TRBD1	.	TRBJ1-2	CAISEAGQVLLSGYSYTF	TGTGCCATCAGTGAGGCGGGACAGGTACTGCTTTCTGGCTATAGCTACACCTTC
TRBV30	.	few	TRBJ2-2	CAWSRSSANTGELFF	TGTGCCTGGAGTCGGTCTAGCGCAAACACCGGGGAGCTGTTTTTT
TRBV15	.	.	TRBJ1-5	CATSTLQGNQPQHF	TGTGCCACCAGCACCTTGCAGGGCAATCAGCCCCAGCATTTT
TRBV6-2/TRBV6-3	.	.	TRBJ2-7	CASSRGQSYEQYF	TGTGCCAGCAGCCGCGGACAGTCCTACGAGCAGTACTTC
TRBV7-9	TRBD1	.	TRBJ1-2	CASSLAGQGALSYTF	TGTGCCAGCAGCTTAGCAGGGCAGGGGGCGTTGAGCTACACCTTC
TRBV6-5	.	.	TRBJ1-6	CASSYSYGQNSPLHF	TGTGCCAGCAGTTACTCGTATGGACAGAATTCACCCCTCCACTTT
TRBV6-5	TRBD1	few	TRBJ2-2	CASKKWTGDTGELFF	TGTGCCAGCAAGAAGTGGACAGGGGACACCGGGGAGCTGTTTTTT
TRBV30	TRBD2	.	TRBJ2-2	CAWRAGGSGELFF	TGTGCCTGGAGAGCGGGGGGGTCTGGGGAGCTGTTTTTT
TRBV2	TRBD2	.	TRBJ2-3	CASTGLALDTQYF	TGTGCCAGCACTGGACTAGCGTTAGATACGCAGTATTTT
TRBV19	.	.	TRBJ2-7	CASSLDRSYEQYF	TGTGCCAGTAGTTTAGACAGAAGCTACGAGCAGTACTTC
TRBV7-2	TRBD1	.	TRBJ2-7	CASGEGQGRYEQYF	TGTGCCAGCGGAGAGGGACAGGGGAGATACGAGCAGTACTTC
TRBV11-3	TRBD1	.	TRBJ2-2	CASRQGQGHTGELFF	TGTGCCAGCCGGCAGGGACAGGGACACACCGGGGAGCTGTTTTTT
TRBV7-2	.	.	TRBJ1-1	CASSLGGYSGTEAFF	TGTGCCAGCAGCTTAGGCGGCTATTCTGGCACTGAAGCTTTCTTT
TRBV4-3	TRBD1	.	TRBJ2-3	CASSRNRDRGDTQYF	TGCGCCAGCAGTCGAAACCGGGACAGGGGAGATACGCAGTATTTT
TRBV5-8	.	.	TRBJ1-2	CASSSLQGQFYGYTF	TGTGCCAGCAGCTCTCTACAGGGTCAATTTTATGGCTACACCTTC
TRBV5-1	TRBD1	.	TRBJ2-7	CASSLTGQGFEQYF	TGCGCCAGCAGCTTGACGGGACAGGGGTTCGAGCAGTACTTC
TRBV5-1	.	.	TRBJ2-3	CASSLALAGTDTQYF	TGCGCCAGCAGCTTGGCCTTAGCTGGCACAGATACGCAGTATTTT
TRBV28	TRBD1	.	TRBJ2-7	CASSSTPKRDRESYEQYF	TGTGCCAGCAGTTCAACTCCTAAGAGGGACAGAGAATCCTACGAGCAGTACTTC
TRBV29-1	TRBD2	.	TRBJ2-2	CSAGSGGGELFF	TGCAGCGCCGGGAGCGGGGGCGGGGAGCTGTTTTTT
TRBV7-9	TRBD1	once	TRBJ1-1	CASSLGTGVGTEAFF	TGTGCCAGCAGCTTAGGAACAGGGGTCGGGACTGAAGCTTTCTTT
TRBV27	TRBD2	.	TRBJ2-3	CASSGVAGARTDTQYF	TGTGCCAGCAGTGGGGTAGCGGGAGCTCGCACAGATACGCAGTATTTT
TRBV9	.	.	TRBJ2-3	CASSVETYTDTQYF	TGTGCCAGCAGCGTAGAAACATACACAGATACGCAGTATTTT
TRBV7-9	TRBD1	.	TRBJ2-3	CASSLSHGQGGTDTQYF	TGTGCCAGCAGCTTGTCCCACGGACAGGGGGGCACAGATACGCAGTATTTT
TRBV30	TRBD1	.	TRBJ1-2	CAWSVPGQGKLYGYTF	TGTGCCTGGAGTGTCCCGGGACAGGGGAAATTGTATGGCTACACCTTC
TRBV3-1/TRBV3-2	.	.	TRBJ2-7	CASSQFQGNEQYF	TGTGCCAGCAGCCAATTTCAGGGGAACGAGCAGTACTTC
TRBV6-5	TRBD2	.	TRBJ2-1	CASSYLAGGPSDEQFF	TGTGCCAGCAGTTACTTAGCGGGGGGGCCCTCGGATGAGCAGTTCTTC
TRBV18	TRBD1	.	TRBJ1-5	CASSRQGGSNQPQHF	TGTGCCAGCTCTCGACAGGGGGGTAGCAATCAGCCCCAGCATTTT
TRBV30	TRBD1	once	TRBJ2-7	CAWRPRAPLRQGGYEQYF	TGTGCCTGGAGACCGAGGGCCCCTCTCCGACAGGGGGGTTACGAGCAGTACTTC
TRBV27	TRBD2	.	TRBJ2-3	CASRPGFGLGTDTQYF	TGTGCCAGCAGACCAGGGTTCGGACTAGGGACAGATACGCAGTATTTT
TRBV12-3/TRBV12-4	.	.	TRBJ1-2	CASSLFRGSGYTF	TGTGCCAGCAGTTTGTTCAGGGGATCTGGCTACACCTTC
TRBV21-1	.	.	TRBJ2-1	CASSWWSVYNEQFF	TGTGCCAGCAGCTGGTGGTCAGTCTACAATGAGCAGTTCTTC
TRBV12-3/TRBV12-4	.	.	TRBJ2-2	CASSGLDGELFF	TGTGCCAGCAGTGGGCTGGACGGGGAGCTGTTTTTT
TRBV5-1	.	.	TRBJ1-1	CASSPGGHLNTEAFF	TGCGCCAGCAGCCCTGGGGGACATTTGAACACTGAAGCTTTCTTT
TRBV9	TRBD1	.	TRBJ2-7	CASSVGDRGLYEQYF	TGTGCCAGCAGCGTAGGGGACAGGGGTCTCTACGAGCAGTACTTC